A selection of T cell receptor beta chains follows, all from one sample in a study of Ad26.COV2.S vaccination and SARS-CoV-2 variants. Clones were sequenced by immunoSEQ multiplex PCR, and TCRdb holds only the in-frame ones, with some missing. The table includes roughly 500,000 clones, about 88% detected once. The sequencing used peripheral blood, collected in a trial of Ad26.COV2.S vaccine versus placebo. These receptors all come from a person between 18 and 60 years old who received the Ad26.COV2.S COVID-19 vaccine or a placebo. CDR3s include the opening cysteine and the closing phenylalanine or tryptophan. Fields, in order: CDR3 length, clone size, J gene, V gene, D gene, CDR3 DNA, CDR3 protein. A D gene is named only where the DNA matches it firmly. Not all rows give a size; the values are once, few, many and, for expanded clones, a class.

length: 15
size: -
J: TRBJ1-6
V: TRBV28
D: TRBD1
DNA: TGTGCCAGCAGTCCTCGGACAGGGAGTAGTTCACCCCTCCACTTT
CDR3: CASSPRTGSSSPLHF

length: 17
size: -
J: TRBJ2-3
V: TRBV6-2/TRBV6-3
D: TRBD2
DNA: TGTGCCAGCAGTTACGCGCTCTTAGCGGGAAGCACAGATACGCAGTATTTT
CDR3: CASSYALLAGSTDTQYF

length: 14
size: -
J: TRBJ1-2
V: TRBV10-3
D: -
DNA: TGTGCCATCAGTACCTCAATAATAGACTATGGCTACACCTTC
CDR3: CAISTSIIDYGYTF

length: 15
size: -
J: TRBJ2-1
V: TRBV11-3
D: -
DNA: TGTGCCAGCAGCTTAAGGGGGGAGTGGGGATCTGAGCAGTTCTTC
CDR3: CASSLRGEWGSEQFF

length: 15
size: -
J: TRBJ2-3
V: TRBV18
D: TRBD1
DNA: TGTGCCAGCTCACCACGGGACAGGGTGACAGATACGCAGTATTTT
CDR3: CASSPRDRVTDTQYF

length: 13
size: -
J: TRBJ1-3
V: TRBV7-9
D: -
DNA: TGTGCCAGCAGCTTAGGAGCTGGAAACACCATATATTTT
CDR3: CASSLGAGNTIYF

length: 15
size: -
J: TRBJ2-1
V: TRBV5-1
D: TRBD2
DNA: TGCGCCAGCAGCTTGGCCGGGACTACCCACAATGAGCAGTTCTTC
CDR3: CASSLAGTTHNEQFF

length: 13
size: -
J: TRBJ2-7
V: TRBV5-6
D: -
DNA: TGTGCCAGCAGCTTGGGCAGGGTGGCCGAGCAGTACTTC
CDR3: CASSLGRVAEQYF

length: 17
size: -
J: TRBJ1-1
V: TRBV4-2
D: TRBD1
DNA: TGTGCCAGCAGCCAAACTACCGGGACAGGGCGGGACACTGAAGCTTTCTTT
CDR3: CASSQTTGTGRDTEAFF

length: 14
size: once
J: TRBJ2-1
V: TRBV2
D: -
DNA: TGTGCCAGCAGCCGGAGTGGCCCCTACAATGAGCAGTTCTTC
CDR3: CASSRSGPYNEQFF

length: 13
size: -
J: TRBJ2-3
V: TRBV2
D: -
DNA: TGTGCCAGCAGGGGGAGAGGGGAAAATACGCAGTATTTT
CDR3: CASRGRGENTQYF

length: 15
size: -
J: TRBJ2-1
V: TRBV11-3
D: TRBD1
DNA: TGTGCCAGCAGCCCCCGGGACAGGTCTTACAATGAGCAGTTCTTC
CDR3: CASSPRDRSYNEQFF

length: 19
size: -
J: TRBJ2-2
V: TRBV6-2/TRBV6-3
D: TRBD2
DNA: TGTGCCAGCAGTTACTGGGGGAGGCTAGCGGTTCCGAACACCGGGGAGCTGTTTTTT
CDR3: CASSYWGRLAVPNTGELFF

length: 13
size: few
J: TRBJ2-7
V: TRBV3-1/TRBV3-2
D: -
DNA: TGTGCCAGCAGCCATGAAGGAAACTACGAGCAGTACTTC
CDR3: CASSHEGNYEQYF

length: 16
size: few
J: TRBJ2-1
V: TRBV6-5
D: -
DNA: TGTGCCAGCAGTTACGTTGAACGGGGCAGGGAGAATGAGCAGTTCTTC
CDR3: CASSYVERGRENEQFF

length: 13
size: -
J: TRBJ2-7
V: TRBV29-1
D: -
DNA: TGCAGCGTTGAAAACAGGGTAGCTCGCGAGCAGTACTTC
CDR3: CSVENRVAREQYF

length: 17
size: once
J: TRBJ2-1
V: TRBV28
D: TRBD2
DNA: TGTGCCAGCAGTAGATCACTAGCGGGGGCTAGCTACAATGAGCAGTTCTTC
CDR3: CASSRSLAGASYNEQFF

length: 15
size: -
J: TRBJ2-2
V: TRBV5-1
D: -
DNA: TGCGCCAGCAGCTTGGGGGCTTATTACGGCGGGGAGCTGTTTTTT
CDR3: CASSLGAYYGGELFF

length: 13
size: -
J: TRBJ2-2
V: TRBV29-1
D: TRBD1
DNA: TGCAGCGTGGCAGGACAGGGTGGCGGGGAGCTGTTTTTT
CDR3: CSVAGQGGGELFF

length: 14
size: -
J: TRBJ1-4
V: TRBV12-5
D: -
DNA: TGTGCTAGTGGTTTGGGACAGGCTACTGAAAAACTGTTTTTT
CDR3: CASGLGQATEKLFF

length: 13
size: -
J: TRBJ1-1
V: TRBV6-2/TRBV6-3
D: -
DNA: TGTGCCAGCAGTTACCCTTACAGGGAGAGGGCTTTCTTT
CDR3: CASSYPYRERAFF

length: 14
size: -
J: TRBJ1-6
V: TRBV7-3
D: TRBD1
DNA: TGTGCCAGCAGCTTGGGACAGGAGACTTCACCCCTCCACTTT
CDR3: CASSLGQETSPLHF

length: 16
size: -
J: TRBJ2-2
V: TRBV7-3
D: -
DNA: TGTGCCAGCAGCTTAAATCGGGGAGGCCACACCGGGGAGCTGTTTTTT
CDR3: CASSLNRGGHTGELFF

length: 16
size: -
J: TRBJ2-3
V: TRBV9
D: TRBD2
DNA: TGTGCCAGCAGCGTAGTCGGACTAGGGGCCACAGATACGCAGTATTTT
CDR3: CASSVVGLGATDTQYF

length: 13
size: -
J: TRBJ1-2
V: TRBV28
D: -
DNA: TGTGCCAGCAGTTTAATGGGGAACTATGGCTACACCTTC
CDR3: CASSLMGNYGYTF

length: 13
size: -
J: TRBJ1-1
V: TRBV19
D: -
DNA: TGTGCCAGTAGTGCCCAACCGGACACTGAAGCTTTCTTT
CDR3: CASSAQPDTEAFF

length: 14
size: -
J: TRBJ2-5
V: TRBV7-3
D: TRBD2
DNA: TGTGCCAGCAGCCCTAATAGCGGGACCGGGACCCAGTACTTC
CDR3: CASSPNSGTGTQYF

length: 14
size: -
J: TRBJ2-6
V: TRBV5-6
D: -
DNA: TGTGCCAGCGGCACCCTCTCTGGGGCCAACGTCCTGACTTTC
CDR3: CASGTLSGANVLTF

length: 14
size: -
J: TRBJ2-5
V: TRBV24-1
D: TRBD1
DNA: TGTGCCACCAGTGATTCACAGGGGTGGGAGACCCAGTACTTC
CDR3: CATSDSQGWETQYF

length: 13
size: -
J: TRBJ2-5
V: TRBV10-1
D: -
DNA: TGCGCCAGCAGCCATAATCGTAGGGAGACCCAGTACTTC
CDR3: CASSHNRRETQYF

length: 14
size: once
J: TRBJ1-5
V: TRBV6-5
D: -
DNA: TGTGCCAGCAGTTCTCGAGGCAAGGATCAGCCCCAGCATTTT
CDR3: CASSSRGKDQPQHF

length: 14
size: -
J: TRBJ1-5
V: TRBV5-6
D: -
DNA: TGTGCCAGCAGCTTGGGGGCCAGAGATCAGCCCCAGCATTTT
CDR3: CASSLGARDQPQHF

length: 14
size: few
J: TRBJ2-3
V: TRBV5-6
D: TRBD1
DNA: TGTGCCAGCAGCGCTACAGGGGAAGGAGATACGCAGTATTTT
CDR3: CASSATGEGDTQYF

length: 12
size: -
J: TRBJ1-5
V: TRBV2
D: -
DNA: TGTGCCAGCAGTGAGTTAGGCGGACCCCAGCATTTT
CDR3: CASSELGGPQHF

length: 14
size: -
J: TRBJ1-2
V: TRBV5-5
D: TRBD1
DNA: TGTGCCAGCAGCTTGCCGCCAGGGGGCACTGGCTACACCTTC
CDR3: CASSLPPGGTGYTF

length: 12
size: -
J: TRBJ2-1
V: TRBV19
D: -
DNA: TGTGCCAGTACCACAGAGTACAATGAGCAGTTCTTC
CDR3: CASTTEYNEQFF

length: 14
size: once
J: TRBJ1-2
V: TRBV19
D: TRBD1
DNA: TGTGCCAGTAGTTTCCAGGGGGCAAGCTATGGCTACACCTTC
CDR3: CASSFQGASYGYTF

length: 14
size: -
J: TRBJ1-2
V: TRBV14
D: -
DNA: TGTGCCAGCAGCCAAGGTTCAGAGAACTATGGCTACACCTTC
CDR3: CASSQGSENYGYTF

length: 15
size: -
J: TRBJ2-1
V: TRBV19
D: TRBD1
DNA: TGTGCCAGTAGTACACAGGGGCGAACCTACAATGAGCAGTTCTTC
CDR3: CASSTQGRTYNEQFF

length: 14
size: -
J: TRBJ1-2
V: TRBV7-2
D: -
DNA: TGTGCCAGCAGCTTTTCCGGGGATCTCTATGGCTACACCTTC
CDR3: CASSFSGDLYGYTF

length: 15
size: -
J: TRBJ1-1
V: TRBV6-6
D: TRBD1
DNA: TGTGCCAGCAGTTACGACGGACAGGGGGGTACTGAAGCTTTCTTT
CDR3: CASSYDGQGGTEAFF

length: 14
size: -
J: TRBJ1-5
V: TRBV27
D: TRBD1
DNA: TGTGCCAGCACTGACAGGGGTAGCAATCAGCCCCAGCATTTT
CDR3: CASTDRGSNQPQHF

length: 13
size: -
J: TRBJ1-2
V: TRBV19
D: -
DNA: TGTGCCAGTAGTATAAGGTCATTCTATGGCTACACCTTC
CDR3: CASSIRSFYGYTF

length: 13
size: -
J: TRBJ2-1
V: TRBV7-2
D: TRBD1
DNA: TGTGCCAGCAGCATGGACAGGGGGAATGAGCAGTTCTTC
CDR3: CASSMDRGNEQFF

length: 13
size: -
J: TRBJ1-6
V: TRBV6-2/TRBV6-3
D: -
DNA: TGTGCCAGCAGTTGGGGGCTGGGCTCACCCCTCCACTTT
CDR3: CASSWGLGSPLHF

length: 13
size: few
J: TRBJ2-7
V: TRBV19
D: TRBD1
DNA: TGTGCCAGTAGTCAACAGGGGTCCTACGAGCAGTACTTC
CDR3: CASSQQGSYEQYF

length: 15
size: -
J: TRBJ2-5
V: TRBV5-1
D: TRBD1
DNA: TGCGCCAGCAGCGAGGGACAGGGGGCTCGAGAGACCCAGTACTTC
CDR3: CASSEGQGARETQYF